This T cell receptor beta chain was profiled in a study of blood T cell repertoires in COVID-19. Study details: T cells, B-cell-depleted T cells, or PBMCs supplied cDNA or gDNA.

Original processing methods: Reference gene primer amplification in the assay estimated nucleated cell counts. The protocol was immunoSEQ multiplex PCR, while the TCRdb copy is restricted to in-frame clones and leaves out a portion. From that table come the V and J calls and clone size; the DNA was used to work out D and trimming. The table lists approximately 110,000 clones, roughly nine tenths of them singletons, with around 2% in the top ten. CDR1 is SNHLY and CDR2 is FYNNEI in the germline V gene. The CDR3 has 13 residues. V was clipped by 2 bases and J by 4 bases, with 8 bases between them. Enrollment of patients from Seattle took place during active infection, with longitudinal follow-up.

V gene TRBV2 combines with J gene TRBJ1-2; no clear D. Sample: peripheral blood. This clonotype was sampled from a man aged 45-60 years with COVID-19, enrolled during active disease. The CDR3 region has the DNA TGTGCCAGCAGTGAATCGGGGATCTATGGCTACACCTTC. Protein sequence: CASSESGIYGYTF.